These 26 T cell receptor beta chains originate from one sample sequenced in a study of read filtering for tumor transcriptome and immune sequencing. From about 400 ng of RNA, a library with molecular barcoded alpha/delta and beta/gamma adaptors was made. TCRdb itself ran the reads through MiXCR, one entry per CDR3 protein. The data show roughly 90,000 distinct CDR3 sequences, about 22% seen once. Input material: a population of CD138-negative cells sorted from bone marrow. All receptors derive from a donor at least 40 years old with multiple myeloma.

This clonotype was counted at least ten times. The J gene is TRBJ2-1, the V gene TRBV12-3 or TRBV12-4, with 7 positions matching TRBD2. V was pared by 6 bases and J by 8 bases, with 13 bases of the junction left unmatched. The CDR3 sequence is 15 residues long. CDR3 nucleotide sequence: TGTGCCAGCAGGACGGGACTACCGACGCTCGATGAGCAGTTCTTC. Translated, it gives CASRTGLPTLDEQFF.

This clonotype was observed many times. CDR3 bases: TGCAGTGCTAGGGGGCATTGGGGGTACGATGAGCAGTTCTTC. Its protein product is CSARGHWGYDEQFF. The J gene is TRBJ2-1, the V gene TRBV20-1, with D perhaps matching TRBD1 or TRBD2 (5 bases each). Germline V gene lookup returns CDR1 DFQATT and CDR2 SNEGSKA (reference sequence). CDR3 length: 14 residues. Trimming pared 3 bases from V and 8 bases from J, leaving 17 bases between.

In its sample, this clonotype was seen many times. This sequence joins TRBV5-1 and TRBJ2-5; tentatively, D is TRBD2 (6 bases). The V gene's germline CDR1 is SGHRS and CDR2 YFSETQ. Trimming removed 4 bases at V and 2 bases at J, with 12 bases between. The CDR3 consists of 14 residues. In DNA, the CDR3 is TGCGCCAGCAGCGTAGGGACTTTTCAAGAGACCCAGTACTTC. It translates to CASSVGTFQETQYF.

This clonotype was found a few times. The V and J genes are TRBV20-1 and TRBJ2-1; 9 bases are a match to TRBD2. This CDR3 has 12 amino acids. With V trimmed by 3 bases and J by 7 bases, 1 base remained unmatched. Germline-derived CDR1 and CDR2 are DFQATT and SNEGSKA (reference sequence). Here the CDR3 reads CSASLAGNEQFF. DNA for the CDR3: TGCAGTGCTAGCCTAGCGGGAAATGAGCAGTTCTTC.

This clonotype was detected many times. The chain has TRBV5-1 and TRBJ2-3, with D unresolved. Germline V gene sequence: CDR1 SGHRS, CDR2 YFSETQ. Trimming cost V 5 bases and J 3 bases, with 16 bases left between them. The CDR3 runs to 15 residues. CDR3 nucleotide sequence: TGCGCCAGCAGACCCGTGGGAATCGTTACAGATACGCAGTATTTT. Protein product: CASRPVGIVTDTQYF.

The chain combines TRBV20-1 with TRBJ2-5, with 10 bases aligning to TRBD2. Germline V gene sequence: CDR1 DFQATT, CDR2 SNEGSKA (reference sequence). This CDR3 is built from 15 residues. Losses at the gene ends were 6 bases for V and 4 bases for J; bases not matched to a gene: 11. In DNA, the CDR3 is TGCAGTGCCCAGCGGGGGGGCGGCTCGGTAGAGACCCAGTACTTC. Translating it yields CSAQRGGGSVETQYF.

Regarding this clonotype: The germline gene is not matched at one end of the junction; a read error may be the cause. The V gene is TRBV7-9, the J gene TRBJ1-1; a possible D gene is TRBD1 (6 bases). Germline V lookup: CDR1 SEHNR, CDR2 FQNEAQ (reference sequence). This CDR3 spans 15 amino acids. The CDR3 here is CASQDRMLVNTEASF. Here the CDR3 DNA reads TGTGCCAGCCAGGACAGAATGCTAGTGAACACTGAAGCTTCCTTT.

This clonotype has just one count. This may arise from a read error, as a much more abundant clone is one base away. The rearrangement uses TRBV29-1 and TRBJ1-1; D is unresolved. The V end was cut by 1 base, the J end by 2 bases, with 8 bases between. The CDR3 contains 13 residues. Germline loops: CDR1 SQVTM, CDR2 ANQGSEA. The CDR3 sequence: CSVEAKFNTEAFF. CDR3 nucleotide sequence: TGCAGCGTTGAAGCCAAGTTTAACACTGAAGCTTTCTTT.

This clonotype has only a few counts. The chain carries TRBV19 and TRBJ2-5; 9 bases are a match to TRBD1. This CDR3 region has 15 residues. The trim removed 8 bases at V and 4 bases at J, leaving 11 bases unmatched. The V gene's germline CDR1 is LNHDA and CDR2 SQIVND (reference sequence). The CDR3 is CASGDRGSVGETQYF. The DNA for the CDR3 is TGTGCCAGTGGAGACAGGGGGTCGGTCGGAGAGACCCAGTACTTC.

In regard to this clonotype: The junction departs from germline at one end; a sequencing error may be responsible. J is TRBJ1-5 and V is TRBV12-3 or TRBV12-4; D is unclear. CDR3 length: 13 residues. DNA of the CDR3: TGTGCCAGCAGTGCCATTGCGAATCAGCCCCGGCATTTT. Translating gives CASSAIANQPRHF.

Only a few counts were recorded for this clonotype. The chain couples TRBV2 to TRBJ2-5; 9 bases are a match to TRBD1. The CDR3 is made up of 14 amino acids. V gave up 4 bases and J gave up 5 bases; unmatched junction bases: 5. Germline V gives CDR1 SNHLY, CDR2 FYNNEI. The DNA of the CDR3 is TGTGCCAGCAGTGGCGACAGGGGGAGTGAGACCCAGTACTTC. This translates into CASSGDRGSETQYF.

Only one count was recorded for this clonotype. The chain carries TRBV5-1 and TRBJ1-1, with 9 nucleotides matching TRBD1. V was pared by 2 bases and J by 5 bases, with 7 bases of the junction left unmatched. The CDR3 length is 15 residues. Looked up from germline, CDR1 is SGHRS and CDR2 is YFSETQ. The CDR3 here is CASSLVVTGGTEAFF. The CDR3, as DNA: TGCGCCAGCAGCTTAGTCGTGACAGGGGGGACTGAAGCTTTCTTT.

This clonotype was picked up many times. V is TRBV5-1 and J is TRBJ1-1; D call uncertain. Germline CDR1 SGHRS, CDR2 YFSETQ. The CDR3 spans 16 residues. Trimming took 0 bases from V and 0 from J, leaving 12 bases between them. CDR3 region: CASSLVPHVMNTEAFF. Written as DNA, the CDR3 is TGCGCCAGCAGCTTGGTTCCCCACGTCATGAACACTGAAGCTTTCTTT.

Ten or more counts support this clonotype. One end of the junction does not line up with germline, which may come from a read error. The V call is TRBV5-5, the J call TRBJ1-4; possible D gene TRBD1, 6 bases. The CDR3 length is 15 residues. CDR1 and CDR2 from the germline V gene are SGHKS and YYEKEE (reference sequence). Here the CDR3 reads CASSFPGTTNEKLFF. CDR3 DNA sequence: TGTGCCAGCAGCTTTCCCGGGACAACAAATGAAAAACTGTTTTTT.

This clonotype showed up just a few times. The rearrangement links TRBV12-3 or TRBV12-4 to TRBJ1-1; 10 bases are shared with TRBD1. V lost 6 bases, J lost 1 base, and 2 bases stayed unmatched. The CDR3 extends over 14 amino acids. For the CDR3, the DNA is TGTGCCAGCAGATGGACAGGGGGGAACACTGAAGCTTTCTTT. This gives the protein CASRWTGGNTEAFF.

As regards this clonotype: Relative to the germline gene, one junction end is altered; a read error may explain this. The chain links TRBV27 to TRBJ1-1; D call uncertain. In germline, CDR1 is MNHEY, CDR2 SMNVEV (reference sequence). The CDR3 is 14 amino acids. The CDR3 spells CASSTEWQNTEALF. The CDR3, as DNA: TGTGCCAGCAGTACTGAGTGGCAGAACACTGAGGCTCTCTTT.

This clonotype was counted ten times or more. The chain employs TRBV28 and TRBJ2-3; the D call may be TRBD1 or TRBD2 (6 bases each). V lost 2 bases and J 2 bases, leaving 11 bases between the germline ends. This CDR3 comprises 15 residues. Germline V lookup: CDR1 MDHEN, CDR2 SYDVKM. CDR3 sequence: CASSLTGANTDTQYF. The CDR3 DNA reads as TGTGCCAGCAGTTTAACGGGGGCTAACACAGATACGCAGTATTTT.

In this sample, this clonotype turned up many times. The rearrangement uses TRBV7-6 and TRBJ2-3, with a tentative D call TRBD1 (6 bases). This CDR3 contains 15 residues. Germline-derived CDR1 and CDR2 are SGHVS and FNYEAQ. Trimming removed 4 bases from V and 6 bases from J, with 17 bases in between. CDR3 nucleotides: TGTGCCAGCAGCTCTCAGGGGAACCGTGGCGATACGCAGTATTTT. This translates into CASSSQGNRGDTQYF.

This clonotype was seen at least ten times. The rearrangement uses TRBV7-2 and TRBJ1-5, with 9 bases matching TRBD1. The CDR3 length is 15 residues. Germline V gene data show CDR1 as SGHTA and CDR2 as FQGNSA. After removal of 1 base from V and 4 bases from J, the junction contained 2 bases not matched to a gene. The CDR3 loop is CASSLGTGANQPQHF. DNA for the CDR3: TGTGCCAGCAGCTTAGGGACAGGGGCAAATCAGCCCCAGCATTTT.

This clonotype occurred many times. The J gene is TRBJ2-1, the V gene TRBV20-1; the match to TRBD2 covers 10 bases. Germline trimming cut 4 bases from V and 4 bases from J; bases unmatched to any gene: 4. This CDR3 has 14 residues. Germline CDR1 and CDR2: DFQATT and SNEGSKA (reference sequence). The CDR3 region is CSAIAGGAYNEQFF. The CDR3 DNA reads TGCAGTGCTATAGCGGGGGGCGCGTACAATGAGCAGTTCTTC.

Worth noting for this clonotype: With a much larger clone just one base away, this may be a read error. The chain uses TRBV24-1 and TRBJ2-2; D may match TRBD1 or TRBD2 (5 bases each). The CDR3 runs to 15 residues. From germline, CDR1 is KGHDR and CDR2 SFDVKD. CDR3 sequence: CATSNRGVDTGELSF. The CDR3 bases are TGTGCCACCAGTAACCGAGGGGTGGACACCGGGGAGCTGTCTTTT.

This clonotype was seen many times. The chain couples TRBV20-1 to TRBJ2-1; TRBD1 is a possible D gene (6 bases). There are 14 residues in the CDR3. Germline lookup yields CDR1 DFQATT and CDR2 SNEGSKA (reference sequence). Trimming took off 1 base at V and 9 bases at J, with 16 bases between the two ends. The CDR3: CSARVQGSLGEQFF. CDR3 in DNA: TGCAGTGCTAGAGTTCAGGGGTCGCTGGGTGAGCAGTTCTTC.

The rearrangement links TRBV11-2 to TRBJ2-2; TRBD2 matches 9 bases. The trim removed 7 bases at V and 1 base at J, leaving 4 bases unmatched. The CDR3 has 15 amino acids. Germline V CDR1 and CDR2: SGHAT, FQNNGV. CDR3 nucleotide sequence: TGTGCCAGCAACGTAGCGGGGGTGAACACCGGGGAGCTGTTTTTT. Translated, it gives CASNVAGVNTGELFF.

The chain is built from TRBV15 and TRBJ2-3; D perhaps matches TRBD2 (7 bases). CDR1 and CDR2 (germline): LNHNV, YYDKDF (reference sequence). The CDR3 totals 17 residues. The ends were cut back, 0 bases at V and 0 bases at J, with 13 bases in the middle. CDR3 sequence (DNA): TGTGCCACCAGCAGAGAAACAGGGAGGGTTAGCACAGATACGCAGTATTTT. Amino acids: CATSRETGRVSTDTQYF. The full variable domain, completed using reference TRBV15 and TRBJ2-3, is DAMVIQNPRYQVTQFGKPVTLSCSQTLNHNVMYWYQQKSSQAPKLLFHYYDKDFNNEADTPDNFQSRRPNTSFCFLDIRSPGLGDTAMYLCATSRETGRVSTDTQYFGPGTRLTVL.

Regarding this clonotype: An end of the junction does not agree with germline; a read error may underlie this. This rearrangement joins TRBV28 to TRBJ1-1; 7 positions agree with TRBD1. CDR1 and CDR2 from the germline V gene are MDHEN and SYDVKM. This CDR3 has 14 residues. The CDR3: CASSTGQRGPEAFF. In DNA, the CDR3 is TGTGCCAGCTCGACAGGGCAGAGAGGGCCTGAAGCTTTTTTT.

This clonotype was counted ten times or more. The chain combines TRBV10-3 with TRBJ1-1; no definite D call. Germline V lookup: CDR1 ENHRY, CDR2 SYGVKD. The CDR3 is made up of 13 amino acids. V lost 2 bases and J 3 bases, leaving 7 bases between the germline ends. The CDR3 sequence: CAISEDPDTEAFF. In DNA, the CDR3 is TGTGCCATCAGTGAGGACCCAGACACTGAAGCTTTCTTT.